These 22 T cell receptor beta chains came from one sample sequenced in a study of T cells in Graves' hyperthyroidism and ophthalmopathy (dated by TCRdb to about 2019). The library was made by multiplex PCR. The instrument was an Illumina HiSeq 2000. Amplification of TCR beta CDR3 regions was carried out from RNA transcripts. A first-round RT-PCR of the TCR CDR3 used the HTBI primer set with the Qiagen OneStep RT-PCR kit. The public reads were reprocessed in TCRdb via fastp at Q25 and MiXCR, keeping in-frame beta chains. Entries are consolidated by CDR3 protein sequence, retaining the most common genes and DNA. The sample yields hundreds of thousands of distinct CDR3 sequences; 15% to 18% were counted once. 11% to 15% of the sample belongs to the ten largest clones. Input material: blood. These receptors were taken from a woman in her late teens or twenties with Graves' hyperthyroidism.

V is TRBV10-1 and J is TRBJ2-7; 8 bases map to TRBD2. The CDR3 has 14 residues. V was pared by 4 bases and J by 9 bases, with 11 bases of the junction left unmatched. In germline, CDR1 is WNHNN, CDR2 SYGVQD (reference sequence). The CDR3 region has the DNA TGCGCCAGCAGTGTCACCTTAGGGGCGGGGGGGCAGTACTTC. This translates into CASSVTLGAGGQYF.

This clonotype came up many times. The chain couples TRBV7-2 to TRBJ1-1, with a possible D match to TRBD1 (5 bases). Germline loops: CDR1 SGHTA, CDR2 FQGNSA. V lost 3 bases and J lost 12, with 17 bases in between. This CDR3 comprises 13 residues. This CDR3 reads CASSLGRAIGPFF. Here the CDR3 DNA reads TGTGCCAGCAGCTTGGGCAGGGCCATTGGACCTTTCTTT.

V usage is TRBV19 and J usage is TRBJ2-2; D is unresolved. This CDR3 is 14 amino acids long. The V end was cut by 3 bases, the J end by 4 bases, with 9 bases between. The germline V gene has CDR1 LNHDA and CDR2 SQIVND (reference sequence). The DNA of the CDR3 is TGTGCCAGTAGTATCGCAGCCTTCACCGGGGAGCTGTTTTTT. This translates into CASSIAAFTGELFF. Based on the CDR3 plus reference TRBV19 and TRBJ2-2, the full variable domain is DGGITQSPKYLFRKEGQNVTLSCEQNLNHDAMYWYRQDPGQGLRLIYYSQIVNDFQKGDIAEGYSVSREKKESFPLTVTSAQKNPTAFYLCASSIAAFTGELFFGEGSRLTVL.

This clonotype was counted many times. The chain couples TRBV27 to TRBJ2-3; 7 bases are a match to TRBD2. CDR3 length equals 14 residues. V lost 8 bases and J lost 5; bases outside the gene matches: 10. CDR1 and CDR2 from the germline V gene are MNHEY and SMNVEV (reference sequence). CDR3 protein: CASSLAQWGDTQYF. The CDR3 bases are TGTGCCAGCTCACTAGCGCAATGGGGAGATACGCAGTATTTT.

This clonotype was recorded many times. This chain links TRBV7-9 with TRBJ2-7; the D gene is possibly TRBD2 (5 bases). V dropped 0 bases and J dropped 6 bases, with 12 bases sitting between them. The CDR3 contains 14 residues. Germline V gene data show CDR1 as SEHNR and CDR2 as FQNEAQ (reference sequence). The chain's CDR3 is CASSLAQTRVEQYF. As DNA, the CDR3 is TGTGCCAGCAGCTTAGCGCAAACTAGGGTCGAGCAGTACTTC.

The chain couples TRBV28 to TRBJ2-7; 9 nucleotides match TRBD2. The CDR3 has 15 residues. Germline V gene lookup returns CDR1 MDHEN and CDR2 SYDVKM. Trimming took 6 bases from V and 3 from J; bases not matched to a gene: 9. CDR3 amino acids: CASREAGTSNYEQYF. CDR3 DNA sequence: TGTGCCAGCAGAGAAGCCGGGACTAGCAACTACGAGCAGTACTTC.

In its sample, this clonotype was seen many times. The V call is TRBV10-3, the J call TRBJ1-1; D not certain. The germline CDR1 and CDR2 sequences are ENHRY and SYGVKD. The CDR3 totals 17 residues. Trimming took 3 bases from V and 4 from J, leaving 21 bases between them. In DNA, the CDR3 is TGTGCCATCAGTGAACGCAGCGGGGTCCGGGGAACCACTGAAGCTTTCTTT. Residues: CAISERSGVRGTTEAFF.

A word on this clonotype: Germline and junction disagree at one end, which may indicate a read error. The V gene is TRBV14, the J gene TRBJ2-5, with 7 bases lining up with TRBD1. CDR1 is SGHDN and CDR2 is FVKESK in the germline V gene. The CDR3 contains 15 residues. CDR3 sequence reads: CASSQAGTVGSRWNF. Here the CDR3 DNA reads TGTGCCAGCAGCCAAGCCGGGACAGTGGGGAGCAGATGGAACTTC. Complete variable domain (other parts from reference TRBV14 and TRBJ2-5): EAGVTQFPSHSVIEKGQTVTLRCDPISGHDNLYWYRRVMGKEIKFLLHFVKESKQDESGMPNNRFLAERTGGTYSTLKVQPAELEDSGVYFCASSQAGTVGSRWNFGPGTRLLVL.

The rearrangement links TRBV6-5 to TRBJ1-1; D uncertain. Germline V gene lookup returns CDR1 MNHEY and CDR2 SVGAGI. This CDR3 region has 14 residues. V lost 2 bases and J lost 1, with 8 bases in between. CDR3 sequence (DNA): TGTGCCAGCAGTTACATTAGGGAGAACACTGAAGCTTTCTTT. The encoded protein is CASSYIRENTEAFF.

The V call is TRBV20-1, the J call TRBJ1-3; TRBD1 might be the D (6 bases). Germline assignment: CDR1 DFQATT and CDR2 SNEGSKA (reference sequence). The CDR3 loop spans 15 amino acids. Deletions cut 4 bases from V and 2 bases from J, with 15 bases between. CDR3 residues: CSAIRGGRAGNTIYF. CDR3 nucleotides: TGCAGTGCTATTCGAGGGGGTAGAGCTGGAAACACCATATATTTT.

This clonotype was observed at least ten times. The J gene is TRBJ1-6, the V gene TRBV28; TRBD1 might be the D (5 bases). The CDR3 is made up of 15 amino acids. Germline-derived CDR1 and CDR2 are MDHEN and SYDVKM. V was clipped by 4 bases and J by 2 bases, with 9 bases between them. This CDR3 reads CASSSGEAYNSPLHF. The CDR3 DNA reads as TGTGCCAGCAGTTCGGGGGAGGCCTATAATTCACCCCTCCACTTT.

The DNA of the CDR3 is TGTGCCAGCAGAAAGACTAGCAGTGGAGAGCAGTTCTTC. Translation gives CASRKTSSGEQFF. The chain links TRBV6-1 to TRBJ2-1; 7 bases fit TRBD2. V gave up 6 bases and J gave up 10 bases; unmatched junction bases: 9. Germline values: CDR1 MNHNS, CDR2 SASEGT. The CDR3 extends over 13 amino acids.

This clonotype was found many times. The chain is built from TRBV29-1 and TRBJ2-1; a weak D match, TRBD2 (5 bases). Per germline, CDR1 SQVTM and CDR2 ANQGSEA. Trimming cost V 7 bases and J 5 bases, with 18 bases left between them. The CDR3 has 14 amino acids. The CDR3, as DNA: TGCAGCGGTTACGGACTCAATGTTAACAATGAGCAGTTCTTC. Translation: CSGYGLNVNNEQFF.

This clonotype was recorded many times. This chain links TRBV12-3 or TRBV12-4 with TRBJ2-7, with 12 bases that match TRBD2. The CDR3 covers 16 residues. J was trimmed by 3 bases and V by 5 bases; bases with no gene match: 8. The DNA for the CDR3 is TGTGCCAGCAGTCATACTCTAGCGGGGGGGGACTACGAGCAGTACTTC. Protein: CASSHTLAGGDYEQYF.

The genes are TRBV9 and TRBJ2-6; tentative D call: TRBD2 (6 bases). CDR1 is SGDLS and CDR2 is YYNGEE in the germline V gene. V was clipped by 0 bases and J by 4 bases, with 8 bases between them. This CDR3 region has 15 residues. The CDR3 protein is CASSVGAGGANVLTF. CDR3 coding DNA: TGTGCCAGCAGCGTAGGGGCGGGAGGGGCCAACGTCCTGACTTTC.

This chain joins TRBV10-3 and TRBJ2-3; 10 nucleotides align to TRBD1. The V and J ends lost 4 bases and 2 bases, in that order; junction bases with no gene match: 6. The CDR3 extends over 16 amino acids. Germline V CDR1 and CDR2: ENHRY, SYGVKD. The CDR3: CAISGAGQGYTDTQYF. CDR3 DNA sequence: TGTGCCATCAGTGGGGCGGGACAGGGGTACACAGATACGCAGTATTTT.

In DNA, the CDR3 is TGTGCCAGCAGTGAAGTGAACCCTAGCGGGAGGGCCGGGGAGACCCAGTACTTC. Translation gives CASSEVNPSGRAGETQYF. V and J are TRBV6-1 and TRBJ2-5; 12 bases map to TRBD2. Looked up from germline, CDR1 is MNHNS and CDR2 is SASEGT. The CDR3 extends over 18 amino acids. Trimming at V came to 1 base and at J to 5 bases, leaving 11 bases not matched to a gene.

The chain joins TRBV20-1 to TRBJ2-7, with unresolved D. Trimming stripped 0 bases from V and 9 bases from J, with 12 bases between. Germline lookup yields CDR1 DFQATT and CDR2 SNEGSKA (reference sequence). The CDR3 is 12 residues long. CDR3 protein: CSARDRTSRQYF. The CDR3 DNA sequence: TGCAGTGCTAGAGATAGAACATCCCGGCAGTACTTC.

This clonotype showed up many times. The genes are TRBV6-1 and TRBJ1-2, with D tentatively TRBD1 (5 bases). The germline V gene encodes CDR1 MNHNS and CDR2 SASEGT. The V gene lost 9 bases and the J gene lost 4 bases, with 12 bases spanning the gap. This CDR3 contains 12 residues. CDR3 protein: CASKPGTYGYTF. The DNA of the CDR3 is TGTGCCAGTAAGCCGGGGACCTATGGCTACACCTTC.

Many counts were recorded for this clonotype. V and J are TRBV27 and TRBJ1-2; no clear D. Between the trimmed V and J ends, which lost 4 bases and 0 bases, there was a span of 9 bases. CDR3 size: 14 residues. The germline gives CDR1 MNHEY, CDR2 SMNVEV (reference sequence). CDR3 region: CASSSDDSNYGYTF. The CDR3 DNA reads TGTGCCAGCAGTTCCGACGACTCTAACTATGGCTACACCTTC.

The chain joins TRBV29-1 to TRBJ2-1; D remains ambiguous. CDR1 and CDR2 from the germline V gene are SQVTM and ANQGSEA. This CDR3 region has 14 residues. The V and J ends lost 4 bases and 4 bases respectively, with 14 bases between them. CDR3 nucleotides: TGCAGCGTTGTTCGACTTAGCCTTTACAATGAGCAGTTCTTC. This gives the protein CSVVRLSLYNEQFF.

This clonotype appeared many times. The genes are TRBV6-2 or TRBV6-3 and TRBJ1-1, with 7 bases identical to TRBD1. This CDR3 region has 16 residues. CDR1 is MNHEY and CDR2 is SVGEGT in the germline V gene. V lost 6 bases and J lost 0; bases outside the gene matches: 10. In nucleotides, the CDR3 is TGTGCCAGCAGCAAATACAGGGGATTCATGAACACTGAAGCTTTCTTT. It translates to CASSKYRGFMNTEAFF.